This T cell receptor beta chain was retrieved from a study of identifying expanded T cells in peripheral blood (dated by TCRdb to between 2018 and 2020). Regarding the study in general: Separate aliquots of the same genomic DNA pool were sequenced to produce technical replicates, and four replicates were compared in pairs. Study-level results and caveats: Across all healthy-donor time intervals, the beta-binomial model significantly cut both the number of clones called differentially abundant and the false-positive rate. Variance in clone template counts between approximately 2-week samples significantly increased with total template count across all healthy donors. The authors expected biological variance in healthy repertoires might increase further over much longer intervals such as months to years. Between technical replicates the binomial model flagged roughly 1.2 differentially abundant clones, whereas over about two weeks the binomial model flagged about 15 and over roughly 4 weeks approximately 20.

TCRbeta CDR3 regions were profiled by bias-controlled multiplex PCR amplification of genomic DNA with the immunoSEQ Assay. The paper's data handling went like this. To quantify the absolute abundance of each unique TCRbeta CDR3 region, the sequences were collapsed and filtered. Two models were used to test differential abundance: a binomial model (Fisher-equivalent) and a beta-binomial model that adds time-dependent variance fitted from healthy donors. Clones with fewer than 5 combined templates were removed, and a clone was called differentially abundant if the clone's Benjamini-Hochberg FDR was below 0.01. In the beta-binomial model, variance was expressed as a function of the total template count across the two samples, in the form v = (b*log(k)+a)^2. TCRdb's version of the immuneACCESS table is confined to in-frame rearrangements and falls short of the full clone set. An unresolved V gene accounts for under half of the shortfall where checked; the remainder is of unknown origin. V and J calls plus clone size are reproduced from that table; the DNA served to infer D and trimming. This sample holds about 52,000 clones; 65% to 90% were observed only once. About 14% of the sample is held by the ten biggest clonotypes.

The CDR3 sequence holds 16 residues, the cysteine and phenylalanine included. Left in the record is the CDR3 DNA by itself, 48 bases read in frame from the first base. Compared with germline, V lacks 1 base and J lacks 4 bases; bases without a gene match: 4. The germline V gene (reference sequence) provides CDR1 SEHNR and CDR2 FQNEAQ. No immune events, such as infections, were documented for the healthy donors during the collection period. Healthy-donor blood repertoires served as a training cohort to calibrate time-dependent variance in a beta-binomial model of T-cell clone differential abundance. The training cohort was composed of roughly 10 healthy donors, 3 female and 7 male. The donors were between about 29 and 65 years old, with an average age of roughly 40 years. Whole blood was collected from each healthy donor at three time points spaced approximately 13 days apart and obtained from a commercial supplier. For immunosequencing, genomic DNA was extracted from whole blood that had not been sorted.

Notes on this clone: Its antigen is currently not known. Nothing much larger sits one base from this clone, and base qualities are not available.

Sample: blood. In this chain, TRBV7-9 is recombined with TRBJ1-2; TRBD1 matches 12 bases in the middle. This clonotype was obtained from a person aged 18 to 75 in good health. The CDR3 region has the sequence CASSLEGTGGVYGYTF. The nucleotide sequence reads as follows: TGTGCCAGCAGCTTAGAGGGGACAGGGGGCGTCTATGGCTACACCTTC.